The entry that follows covers one T cell receptor beta chain sequence. Antigen: not known. Sequencing was performed with immunoSEQ multiplex PCR; in TCRdb, only in-frame clones are kept and a portion is missing. The sample comprises about 120,000 clones, 85% to 90% of which are singletons, and less than 4% rests with the top ten. This sample stems from a study of T cell responses to AZD1222 COVID-19 vaccine. CDR1 is SGHTS, CDR2 YDEGEE, per germline. V was cut by 3 bases and J by 1 base, with 4 bases left in between. This CDR3 is built from 12 residues. Study-level points and caveats: Close to half of spike-specific TCRs reportedly recognize unmutated variant regions. Spike-specific TCR breadth and depth grew following two AZD1222 doses. Spike-spanning, vaccine-associated CD4 TCRs were dominant at 160-218 and 743-854. It should be noted that donors were predominantly white British and more often female, and clonal diversity was possibly underestimated.

The sequence was collected from an adult in good health. The J gene is TRBJ1-1, the V gene TRBV5-8; unclear D gene. Material: peripheral blood, obtained on day 0 of AZD1222 vaccination. CDR3 loop: CASSWANTEAFF. DNA of the CDR3: TGTGCCAGCAGCTGGGCGAACACTGAAGCTTTCTTT.